Detailed here is one T cell receptor beta chain. What it binds is not known. Trimming took 6 bases from V and 1 from J, leaving 23 bases between them. Per the germline V gene, CDR1 is LNHDA and CDR2 is SQIVND (reference sequence). CDR3 length: 18 residues. This record comes from a study of T cell repertoires in cytomegalovirus infection. On the study more broadly: The authors used CMV epitopes that were HLA-C-restricted (recently identified) and HLA-B-restricted (well studied). Matching HLA type, along with CMV infection, was indicated by public TCR beta signatures. Study results and limitations: Adding up the frequency of public TCR beta families identified people who carried CMV plus the relevant HLA. Dominating the ex vivo response were TCR beta clonotypes that were CMV-specific and HLA-C-restricted.

A single record per CDR3 protein comes from TCRdb applying MiXCR to the reads. The sample includes 230,000 or so distinct CDR3 sequences, around 35% of them seen just once. The input for sequencing was CD8+ T cells from cultured PBMCs, taken from culture after CMV antigen stimulation. The genes are TRBV19 and TRBJ2-3; the D call may be TRBD1 or TRBD2 (5 bases each). The sequence derives from a human donor in good health (CMV status not recorded). Some clones in this sample may be carry-over from other donors' samples. The CDR3 region is CASSLPTGTPDGTDTQYF. The CDR3 DNA reads as TGTGCCAGTAGCCTACCCACCGGGACCCCGGACGGCACAGATACGCAGTATTTT.